The source of this T cell receptor (beta chain) is a study of Ad26.COV2.S vaccination and SARS-CoV-2 variants. Findings of the study overall: Vaccine recipients had higher spike-specific TCR breadth than placebo recipients.

V was clipped by 6 bases and J by 8 bases, with 19 bases between them. Germline CDR1 and CDR2: MRHNA and SNTAGT. This CDR3 has 14 amino acids. Clones were sequenced by immunoSEQ multiplex PCR, and TCRdb holds only the in-frame ones, with some missing. Of about 250,000 clones detected, approximately 87% appear once; the ten largest clones hold around 3%. Treatment of the sample: 19 received Ad26.COV2.S at low or high dose, single or two shots; roughly five received placebo; per-sample allocation not given. Collection of the samples took place on day 63 after the first injection of vaccine or placebo. To note about this clone: The antigen is unknown.

The material sequenced was peripheral blood, taken in a trial of Ad26.COV2.S vaccine versus placebo. This rearrangement joins TRBV6-4 to TRBJ1-2; D is possibly TRBD1 (5 bases). This clonotype was obtained from a person between 18 and 65 years old who received the Ad26.COV2.S COVID-19 vaccine or a placebo. This CDR3 reads CASREDSVAYGYTF. CDR3 DNA: TGTGCCAGCAGGGAAGACAGCGTGGCCTACGGCTACACCTTC.